What follows are 25 T cell receptor beta chains derived from one specimen sequenced in a study of cytomegalovirus exposure and HLA in healthy donors. This PCR relied on a set of 60 Vbeta primers and 13 Jbeta primers. Method: immunoSEQ multiplex PCR; TCRdb's copy keeps in-frame clones and lacks some. The sample includes around 97,000 clones, approximately 70% of them seen just once. The sequenced sample consisted of PBMCs. The receptors were gathered from a man aged 35 to 55 in good health and CMV-seronegative.

This chain connects TRBV4-3 to TRBJ2-7, with a weak D call TRBD1 (6 bases). Trimming took 2 bases from V and 2 from J, leaving 13 bases between them. The germline V gene has CDR1 LGHNA and CDR2 YSLEER. The CDR3 sequence is 15 residues long. Here the CDR3 reads CASSQRTGSPYEQYF. CDR3 in DNA: TGCGCCAGCAGCCAACGAACAGGGTCCCCCTACGAGCAGTACTTC.

The V and J genes are TRBV19 and TRBJ2-5; TRBD1 matches at 7 bases. Germline V gene sequence: CDR1 LNHDA, CDR2 SQIVND (reference sequence). The CDR3 extends over 14 amino acids. Losses at the gene ends were 9 bases for V and 6 bases for J; bases not matched to a gene: 13. CDR3 sequence reads: CASTQGQGVKTQYF. The CDR3 DNA reads TGTGCCAGCACACAGGGGCAGGGGGTAAAGACCCAGTACTTC. The variable domain in full, completed from reference TRBV19 and TRBJ2-5, reads DGGITQSPKYLFRKEGQNVTLSCEQNLNHDAMYWYRQDPGQGLRLIYYSQIVNDFQKGDIAEGYSVSREKKESFPLTVTSAQKNPTAFYLCASTQGQGVKTQYFGPGTRLLVL.

This clone was detected only once. J is TRBJ1-6 and V is TRBV9; no firm D call. This CDR3 is built from 12 residues. Germline-derived CDR1 and CDR2 are SGDLS and YYNGEE. The germline V and J ends were trimmed by 3 bases and 9 bases, with 7 bases remaining between them. In DNA, the CDR3 is TGTGCCAGCAGCGAGACGGGTTCACCCCTCCACTTT. Translating it yields CASSETGSPLHF.

The genes are TRBV13 and TRBJ2-7; 8 positions agree with TRBD2. From germline, CDR1 is PRHDT and CDR2 FYEKMQ (reference sequence). The V segment lost 5 bases and the J segment 6 bases; nucleotides outside the gene matches: 6. There are 13 residues in the CDR3. This chain's CDR3 is CASSPGLGLEQYF. The CDR3 DNA reads TGTGCCAGCAGCCCGGGACTAGGTCTCGAGCAGTACTTC.

This clone came up a few times. The V gene is TRBV28, the J gene TRBJ2-7; 9 bases fit TRBD1. The CDR3 covers 18 residues. The ends lost 0 bases at V and 0 bases at J; junction bases unmatched: 9. From germline, CDR1 is MDHEN and CDR2 SYDVKM. The CDR3 here is CASSLWTGTGRSSYEQYF. The CDR3 DNA sequence: TGTGCCAGCAGTTTATGGACCGGGACAGGGAGAAGCTCCTACGAGCAGTACTTC. The whole variable domain, filled in from reference TRBV28 and TRBJ2-7, reads DVKVTQSSRYLVKRTGEKVFLECVQDMDHENMFWYRQDPGLGLRLIYFSYDVKMKEKGDIPEGYSVSREKKERFSLILESASTNQTSMYLCASSLWTGTGRSSYEQYFGPGTRLTVT.

Here the CDR3 DNA reads TGTGCCAGCAGCATAGGACTAGCGGGTCTCTCCTACGAGCAGTACTTC. Encoded protein: CASSIGLAGLSYEQYF. V usage is TRBV7-9 and J usage is TRBJ2-7; TRBD2 matches 11 bases. Germline CDR1 is SEHNR and CDR2 is FQNEAQ (reference sequence). Trimming removed 5 bases from V and 0 bases from J; junction bases left unmatched: 6. The CDR3 length is 16 residues.

V gene TRBV29-1 combines with J gene TRBJ2-5; TRBD1 matches at 11 bases. Trimming removed 7 bases from V and 2 bases from J; junction bases left unmatched: 6. CDR3 size: 14 residues. Looked up from germline, CDR1 is SQVTM and CDR2 is ANQGSEA. The CDR3 is CSGGQGARQETQYF. CDR3 DNA: TGCAGCGGAGGACAGGGGGCGCGGCAAGAGACCCAGTACTTC.

The rearrangement uses TRBV30 and TRBJ1-3; 7 bases are shared with TRBD1. The CDR3 extends over 14 amino acids. The V gene end was trimmed by 5 bases and the J gene end by 2 bases; junction bases not matched to a gene: 6. CDR1 and CDR2 from the germline V gene are GTSNPN and SVGIG (reference sequence). The DNA for the CDR3 is TGTGCCTGGTACCCCAGGGGGGCTGGAAACACCATATATTTT. Its protein product is CAWYPRGAGNTIYF.

The gene calls are TRBV7-8 and TRBJ2-7, with D hard to call. The CDR3 is 14 residues long. Germline CDR1 reads SGHVS; CDR2 reads FQNEAQ. The germline V and J ends were trimmed by 4 bases and 1 base, with 11 bases remaining between them. The CDR3 DNA follows: TGTGCCAGCAGCTCCCTTACAGTATCCTACGAGCAGTACTTC. Translation: CASSSLTVSYEQYF.

The chain joins TRBV21-1 to TRBJ1-6; the D call in the table, TRBD1, was not verified against the DNA. TRBV21-1 constitutes a pseudogene. The CDR3 loop spans 18 amino acids. The CDR3 DNA sequence: TGTGCCAGCAGAAAAAACAATTACAGGGTCTCCTATAATTCACCCCTCCACTTT. Its translation: CASRKNNYRVSYNSPLHF.

This chain uses TRBV30 with TRBJ1-2; no reliable D call. CDR1 is GTSNPN and CDR2 is SVGIG in the germline V gene (reference sequence). This CDR3 has 13 residues. Deletions cut 3 bases from V and 4 bases from J, with 12 bases between. The CDR3 nucleotides are TGTGCCTGGAGGGGCACCGAAACCTATGGCTACACCTTC. Its protein is CAWRGTETYGYTF.

This sequence joins TRBV19 and TRBJ2-7, with D maybe TRBD2 (6 bases). The V gene lost 1 base and the J gene lost 5 bases, with 12 bases spanning the gap. The germline gives CDR1 LNHDA, CDR2 SQIVND (reference sequence). The CDR3 is 14 amino acids. CDR3 amino acids: CASSIGGTPDEQYF. The CDR3 DNA reads as TGTGCCAGTAGTATAGGCGGGACCCCTGACGAGCAGTACTTC. Looking up the rest from reference TRBV19 and TRBJ2-7 gives the full variable domain: DGGITQSPKYLFRKEGQNVTLSCEQNLNHDAMYWYRQDPGQGLRLIYYSQIVNDFQKGDIAEGYSVSREKKESFPLTVTSAQKNPTAFYLCASSIGGTPDEQYFGPGTRLTVT.

V gene TRBV5-6 combines with J gene TRBJ2-5; D is ambiguous. The V end was cut by 2 bases, the J end by 2 bases, with 7 bases between. The CDR3 is 13 residues long. Per germline, CDR1 SGHDT and CDR2 YYEEEE. CDR3 in amino acids: CASSFRYQETQYF. The CDR3 DNA reads TGTGCCAGCAGCTTCAGGTATCAAGAGACCCAGTACTTC.

This clone came up a few times. J is TRBJ2-5 and V is TRBV25-1, with a tentative D call TRBD2 (6 bases). The CDR3 is 13 amino acids. The V end lost 2 bases, the J end lost 5 bases, and 9 bases lay between the germline ends. The germline gives CDR1 MGHDK, CDR2 SYGVNS. The DNA of the CDR3 is TGTGCCAGCAGTGAAGGGGGGTCGGAGACCCAGTACTTC. This codes for CASSEGGSETQYF.

This chain connects TRBV5-1 to TRBJ2-2; a possible D gene is TRBD1 (5 bases). CDR1 SGHRS and CDR2 YFSETQ come from the germline V gene. V was pared by 2 bases and J by 8 bases, with 7 bases between. CDR3 length equals 12 residues. The chain's CDR3 is CASSFDRGELFF. In DNA, the CDR3 is TGCGCCAGCAGCTTTGACAGAGGGGAGCTGTTTTTT.

The rearrangement joins TRBV7-2 to TRBJ2-4; TRBD1 agrees at 9 bases. Germline assignment: CDR1 SGHTA and CDR2 FQGNSA. V shed 6 bases and J 0 bases; nucleotides not matched to a gene: 6. CDR3 length equals 16 residues. CDR3 sequence (DNA): TGTGCCAGCAGTTGGGACAGGGTCATAGCCAAAAACATTCAGTACTTC. This codes for CASSWDRVIAKNIQYF.

The genes are TRBV28 and TRBJ2-6, with TRBD1 matching over 11 bases. The ends lost 6 bases at V and 2 bases at J; junction bases unmatched: 6. The CDR3 spans 17 residues. Germline V lookup: CDR1 MDHEN, CDR2 SYDVKM. CDR3 amino acids: CASSRDRGWPGANVLTF. CDR3 nucleotides: TGTGCCAGCAGCCGGGACAGGGGGTGGCCTGGGGCCAACGTCCTGACTTTC.

The rearrangement links TRBV29-1 to TRBJ2-3; TRBD2 aligns across 15 bases. The CDR3 has 15 residues. Trimming cost V 6 bases and J 0 bases; bases outside gene matches: 1. Looked up from germline, CDR1 is SQVTM and CDR2 is ANQGSEA. The DNA of the CDR3 is TGCAGCGTGGGGACTAGCGGGGGGAGCACAGATACGCAGTATTTT. Translating gives CSVGTSGGSTDTQYF.

V and J are TRBV11-2 and TRBJ2-5, with 12 bases aligning to TRBD2. The CDR3 consists of 15 residues. Trimming at V came to 6 bases and at J to 1 base, leaving 3 bases not matched to a gene. Germline V gene sequence: CDR1 SGHAT, CDR2 FQNNGV. The DNA of the CDR3 is TGTGCCAGCAGTCCGGGACTAGCGGGCCAAGAGACCCAGTACTTC. Translated, it gives CASSPGLAGQETQYF.

The chain employs TRBV5-1 and TRBJ2-1; 14 positions match TRBD2. CDR1 is SGHRS and CDR2 is YFSETQ in the germline V gene. This CDR3 has 15 residues. The V segment lost 5 bases and the J segment 6 bases; nucleotides outside the gene matches: 4. CDR3 in amino acids: CASRRLAGGRNEQFF. CDR3 nucleotide sequence: TGCGCCAGCAGGCGACTAGCGGGGGGGCGCAATGAGCAGTTCTTC.

This clone appeared a few times. This rearrangement joins TRBV9 to TRBJ2-3; D is perhaps TRBD1 (6 bases). Germline values: CDR1 SGDLS, CDR2 YYNGEE. The CDR3 is 14 residues long. Trimming left V 0 bases short and J 2 bases short, with 7 bases between. CDR3 nucleotides: TGTGCCAGCAGCGTAGGGGGGCACACAGATACGCAGTATTTT. Translating it yields CASSVGGHTDTQYF.

This clone was detected a few times. The chain employs TRBV2 and TRBJ2-2; no reliable D call. Germline V gene lookup returns CDR1 SNHLY and CDR2 FYNNEI. This CDR3 has 14 residues. The V end lost 2 bases, the J end lost 6 bases, and 10 bases lay between the germline ends. The CDR3 nucleotides are TGTGCCAGCAGTGAATACCGGTTTCCCGGGGAGCTGTTTTTT. This sequence encodes CASSEYRFPGELFF.

The chain is built from TRBV6-1 and TRBJ2-1; 7 nucleotides agree with TRBD1. CDR3 length: 19 amino acids. V lost 3 bases, J lost 1 base, and 15 bases stayed unmatched. Germline V CDR1 and CDR2: MNHNS, SASEGT. Here the CDR3 reads CASSDNPRTGLGSYNEQFF. CDR3 in DNA: TGTGCCAGCAGTGACAACCCGAGGACAGGACTCGGGTCCTACAATGAGCAGTTCTTC.

The chain has TRBV5-4 and TRBJ1-2, with a tentative D call TRBD1 (6 bases). Germline lookup yields CDR1 SGHNT and CDR2 YYREEE (reference sequence). Between the trimmed V and J ends, which lost 1 base and 8 bases, there was a span of 12 bases. This CDR3 contains 13 residues. The CDR3 bases are TGTGCCAGCAGCTTGACAGGGCCGGGAGGCTACACCTTC. The encoded protein is CASSLTGPGGYTF.

The chain uses TRBV5-6 and TRBJ2-5; the D gene is possibly TRBD2 (7 bases). This CDR3 comprises 16 residues. Per the germline V gene, CDR1 is SGHDT and CDR2 is YYEEEE. Between the trimmed V and J ends, which lost 0 bases and 4 bases, there was a span of 16 bases. CDR3 amino acids: CASSLGGGGEAETQYF. The CDR3 bases are TGTGCCAGCAGCTTGGGGGGAGGGGGGGAGGCAGAGACCCAGTACTTC.